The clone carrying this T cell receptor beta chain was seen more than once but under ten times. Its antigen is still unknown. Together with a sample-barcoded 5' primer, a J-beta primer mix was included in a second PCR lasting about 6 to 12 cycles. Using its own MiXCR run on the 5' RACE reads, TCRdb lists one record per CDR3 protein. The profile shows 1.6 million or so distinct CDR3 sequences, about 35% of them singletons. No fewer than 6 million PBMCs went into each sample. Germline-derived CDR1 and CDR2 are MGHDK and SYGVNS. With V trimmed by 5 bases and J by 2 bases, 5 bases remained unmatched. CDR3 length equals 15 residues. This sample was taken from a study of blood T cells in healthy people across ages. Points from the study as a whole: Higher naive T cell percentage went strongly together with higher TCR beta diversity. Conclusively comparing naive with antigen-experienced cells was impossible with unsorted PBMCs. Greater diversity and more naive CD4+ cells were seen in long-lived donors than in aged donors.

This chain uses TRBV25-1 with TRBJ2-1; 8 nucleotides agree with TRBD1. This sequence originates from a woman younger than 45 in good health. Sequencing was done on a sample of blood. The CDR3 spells CASSRAQGAYNEQFF. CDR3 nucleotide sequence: TGTGCCAGCAGTCGGGCACAGGGGGCCTACAATGAGCAGTTCTTC. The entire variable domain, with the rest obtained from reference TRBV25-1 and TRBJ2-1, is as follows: EADIYQTPRYLVIGTGKKITLECSQTMGHDKMYWYQQDPGMELHLIHYSYGVNSTEKGDLSSESTVSRIRTEHFPLTLESARPSHTSQYLCASSRAQGAYNEQFFGPGTRLTVL.